Presented here are 30 T cell receptor beta chains from one specimen sequenced in a study of T cells in Graves' hyperthyroidism and ophthalmopathy. The TCR beta CDR3 regions underwent amplification using RNA transcripts as the source. In the first-round RT-PCR of the TCR CDR3, the HTBI primer set was used. TCRdb redid the calling of the multiplex PCR reads with MiXCR, one entry per CDR3 protein. The data show 20,000 to 30,000 distinct CDR3 sequences, with over 35% seen just once and 10% to 13% held by the top ten. The source material was blood. The origin of the receptors is a woman under 40 with Graves' hyperthyroidism.

For the CDR3, the DNA is TGTGCCAGCAGCCCACCCGGCACAGGTTCCCGTCAGCCCCAGCATTTT. It translates to CASSPPGTGSRQPQHF. The rearrangement uses TRBV11-2 and TRBJ1-5; D may be TRBD1 (5 bases). This CDR3 is built from 16 residues. Trimming removed 5 bases from V and 6 bases from J, with 20 bases in between. Looked up from germline, CDR1 is SGHAT and CDR2 is FQNNGV.

This clonotype was picked up one time. No conserved phenylalanine or tryptophan is present at the end of the CDR3, so a read error is the likely explanation. The chain couples TRBV20-1 to TRBJ2-5; possible D gene TRBD2, 6 bases. V was pared by 6 bases and J by 6 bases, with 14 bases between. The CDR3 contains 12 residues. Germline assignment: CDR1 DFQATT and CDR2 SNEGSKA (reference sequence). CDR3 nucleotide sequence: TGCAGTGCCAGGTCTAGCGCGCAGACCCAGTACCTC. It is translated as CSARSSAQTQYL.

In its sample, this clonotype ranks as medium-sized. The gene calls are TRBV19 and TRBJ1-4; the D is unclear. The V end was cut by 5 bases, the J end by 8 bases, with 15 bases between. The CDR3 is made up of 14 amino acids. The V gene's germline CDR1 is LNHDA and CDR2 SQIVND (reference sequence). In nucleotides, the CDR3 is TGTGCCAGTAGTCCTCTCGGGTCCGTGGAAAAACTGTTTTTT. Amino acid sequence: CASSPLGSVEKLFF.

The chain employs TRBV10-3 and TRBJ1-5; a possible D gene is TRBD1 (5 bases). Germline V gene lookup returns CDR1 ENHRY and CDR2 SYGVKD. This CDR3 has 14 amino acids. With 0 bases removed from V and 6 bases from J, the gap between germline ends came to 9 bases. The CDR3 loop reads CAISESWDGQPQHF. CDR3 nucleotide sequence: TGTGCCATCAGTGAGTCGTGGGACGGTCAGCCCCAGCATTTT.

This clonotype has ten or more counts. This chain joins TRBV3-1 and TRBJ2-1; possibly TRBD2 for D (6 bases). The CDR3 totals 13 residues. Germline CDR1 reads LGHDT; CDR2 reads YNNKEL (reference sequence). With 3 bases removed from V and 9 bases from J, the gap between germline ends came to 12 bases. This CDR3 is CASSQFAEGEQFF. CDR3 bases: TGTGCCAGCAGCCAGTTCGCGGAGGGTGAGCAGTTCTTC.

By its share, this clonotype is medium-sized. The V call is TRBV10-3, the J call TRBJ2-1; possibly TRBD2 for D (5 bases). Per the germline V gene, CDR1 is ENHRY and CDR2 is SYGVKD. V lost 4 bases to trimming and J lost 2 bases, with 12 bases between them. This CDR3 contains 15 residues. CDR3 amino acids: CAISAAGDPYNEQFF. CDR3 in DNA: TGTGCCATCAGTGCTGCGGGCGACCCCTACAATGAGCAGTTCTTC.

This clonotype was counted at least ten times. CDR3 in amino acids: CASSLYIYNEQFF. In DNA, the CDR3 is TGTGCCAGCAGTTTGTATATCTACAATGAGCAGTTCTTC. V and J are TRBV11-2 and TRBJ2-1, with no clear D. Germline lookup yields CDR1 SGHAT and CDR2 FQNNGV. V lost 6 bases, J lost 3 bases, and 9 bases lay in between. CDR3 size: 13 residues.

Comments on this clonotype: A much larger clonotype is one base distant, so this may be a read error. J is TRBJ2-4 and V is TRBV27; D is undetermined. This CDR3 has 15 residues. Germline V CDR1 and CDR2: MNHEY, SMNVEV (reference sequence). CDR3 protein: CSSTIRLGAKNIQYF. Written as DNA, the CDR3 is TGTTCCAGCACCATAAGATTAGGGGCCAAAAACATTCAGTACTTC.

This sequence joins TRBV19 and TRBJ1-3; D possibly corresponds to TRBD1 (5 bases). In germline, CDR1 is LNHDA, CDR2 SQIVND (reference sequence). V shed 2 bases and J shed 0 bases, with 11 bases lying between them. The CDR3 has 16 amino acids. In DNA form, the CDR3 reads TGTGCCAGTAGTATACTCCACAGGAGCTCTGGAAACACCATATATTTT. As protein: CASSILHRSSGNTIYF.

By its share, this clonotype is medium-sized (0.01 to 0.1%). The chain employs TRBV15 and TRBJ1-6; no reliable D call. Germline lookup yields CDR1 LNHNV and CDR2 YYDKDF (reference sequence). The CDR3 runs 12 residues. Trimming left V 0 bases short and J 10 bases short, with 4 bases between. The CDR3, as DNA: TGTGCCACCAGCAGAGATGCATCACCCCTCCACTTT. Its protein product is CATSRDASPLHF. The full variable domain, completed using reference TRBV15 and TRBJ1-6, is DAMVIQNPRYQVTQFGKPVTLSCSQTLNHNVMYWYQQKSSQAPKLLFHYYDKDFNNEADTPDNFQSRRPNTSFCFLDIRSPGLGDTAMYLCATSRDASPLHFGNGTRLTVT.

The chain combines TRBV20-1 with TRBJ1-1; D is unresolved. V lost 1 base and J lost 3, with 12 bases in between. The CDR3 is 14 residues long. Germline V gene data show CDR1 as DFQATT and CDR2 as SNEGSKA (reference sequence). CDR3 DNA sequence: TGCAGTGCTAGAGCTATTCCCGGCGACACTGAAGCTTTCTTT. Amino acids: CSARAIPGDTEAFF.

This clonotype was seen repeatedly, ten times or more. This chain connects TRBV20-1 to TRBJ2-1; 12 bases line up with TRBD2. This CDR3 has 15 residues. The V gene end was trimmed by 5 bases and the J gene end by 3 bases; junction bases not matched to a gene: 5. CDR1 DFQATT and CDR2 SNEGSKA come from the germline V gene (reference sequence). This chain's CDR3 is CSAPGLAGYYNEQFF. The CDR3 nucleotides are TGCAGTGCTCCCGGACTAGCGGGATACTACAATGAGCAGTTCTTC.

This chain links TRBV7-2 with TRBJ2-4; D might be TRBD1 (5 bases). There are 14 residues in the CDR3. Trimming pared 3 bases from V and 8 bases from J, leaving 14 bases between. Germline lookup yields CDR1 SGHTA and CDR2 FQGNSA. CDR3: CASSFPGSVDIQYF. CDR3 in DNA: TGTGCCAGCAGCTTCCCAGGGTCGGTAGACATTCAGTACTTC.

About this clonotype itself: A much more abundant neighbour one base away suggests this may be a read error. V gene TRBV12-5 combines with J gene TRBJ2-7, with D perhaps being TRBD1 or TRBD2 (5 bases each). The length of the CDR3 is 20 residues. Germline V lookup: CDR1 LGHNT, CDR2 FRNRAP. The ends were cut back, 1 base at V and 1 base at J, with 26 bases in the middle. CDR3 residues: CASGLALPGTDVFLSYEQYF. In DNA form, the CDR3 reads TGTGCTAGTGGTTTGGCCTTGCCCGGGACGGACGTTTTTTTATCCTACGAGCAGTACTTC. The whole variable domain, filled in from reference TRBV12-5 and TRBJ2-7, reads DARVTQTPRHKVTEMGQEVTMRCQPILGHNTVFWYRQTMMQGLELLAYFRNRAPLDDSGMPKDRFSAEMPDATLATLKIQPSEPRDSAVYFCASGLALPGTDVFLSYEQYFGPGTRLTVT.

This clonotype was seen at least ten times. As DNA, the CDR3 is TGTGCCAGCAGCTTAGATCCAGCCCCGAACACTGAAGCTTTCTTT. Residues: CASSLDPAPNTEAFF. This chain links TRBV11-2 with TRBJ1-1; no reliable D call. Germline CDR1 SGHAT, CDR2 FQNNGV. CDR3 length: 15 amino acids. V gave up 0 bases and J gave up 1 base, with 9 bases separating them.

This clonotype was detected ten times or more. The chain couples TRBV6-5 to TRBJ1-2; TRBD1 matches 8 bases. Germline V CDR1 and CDR2: MNHEY, SVGAGI. The CDR3 is made up of 12 amino acids. The trim removed 6 bases at V and 7 bases at J, leaving 4 bases unmatched. The CDR3 sequence is CASSRQGSGYTF. In DNA, the CDR3 is TGTGCCAGCAGCCGACAGGGGTCTGGCTACACCTTC.

This clonotype was counted many times. The V gene is TRBV27, the J gene TRBJ2-2; no reliable D call. This CDR3 is built from 13 residues. Germline V CDR1 and CDR2: MNHEY, SMNVEV (reference sequence). V was clipped by 11 bases and J by 0 bases, with 10 bases between them. CDR3 nucleotide sequence: TGTGCCTCCCTGGAATCGAACACCGGGGAGCTGTTTTTT. Translated, it gives CASLESNTGELFF.

This clonotype counts as medium-sized (0.01 to 0.1%). V and J are TRBV10-3 and TRBJ2-3; D unclear. This CDR3 contains 14 residues. Germline V gives CDR1 ENHRY, CDR2 SYGVKD. The ends were cut back, 0 bases at V and 4 bases at J, with 8 bases in the middle. DNA of the CDR3: TGTGCCATCAGTGAGTCGCGCGGCTCAGATACGCAGTATTTT. This codes for CAISESRGSDTQYF.

Comment on this clonotype: A read error is possible here, since a much larger clone lies one base away. The CDR3 end shows no conserved phenylalanine or tryptophan, and so a read error is likely. The chain carries TRBV3-1 and TRBJ2-1; no reliable D call. CDR3 length equals 14 residues. V dropped 4 bases and J dropped 0 bases, with 7 bases sitting between them. Per germline, CDR1 LGHDT and CDR2 YNNKEL (reference sequence). This chain's CDR3 is CASSPAGSYNEQFS. The DNA of the CDR3 is TGTGCCAGCAGCCCCGCCGGCTCCTACAATGAGCAGTTCTCC.

This clonotype occurred many times. The chain is built from TRBV5-1 and TRBJ2-1; maybe TRBD1 (6 bases). Germline V gene sequence: CDR1 SGHRS, CDR2 YFSETQ. This CDR3 comprises 14 residues. Trimming removed 0 bases at V and 4 bases at J, with 8 bases between. The CDR3 spells CASSLGDTYNEQFF. CDR3 coding DNA: TGCGCCAGCAGCTTGGGGGACACGTACAATGAGCAGTTCTTC.

As for this clonotype: Just one base apart from a much larger clone, this may be a read error. The chain combines TRBV30 with TRBJ1-1, with D unclear. The germline V gene encodes CDR1 GTSNPN and CDR2 SVGIG (reference sequence). The CDR3 covers 12 residues. CDR3 in amino acids: CVWSGEYTEAFF. The DNA of the CDR3 is TGTGTCTGGAGTGGGGAGTACACTGAAGCTTTCTTT.

The J gene is TRBJ2-2, the V gene TRBV6-4, with D maybe TRBD2 (6 bases). The germline V gene has CDR1 MRHNA and CDR2 SNTAGT. The CDR3 length is 12 residues. Deletions cut 9 bases from V and 15 bases from J, with 20 bases between. The CDR3 loop reads CARTYTPGEVFF. As DNA, the CDR3 is TGTGCCAGGACGTACACTCCGGGAGAGGTGTTTTTT.

There are a few counts of this clonotype. The CDR3 spells CASSYGQGRYEQYF. The CDR3 DNA follows: TGTGCCAGCAGCTACGGACAGGGACGTTACGAGCAGTACTTC. The chain combines TRBV5-6 with TRBJ2-7, with TRBD1 identical over 8 bases. V gave up 3 bases and J gave up 4 bases; unmatched junction bases: 6. The germline V gene encodes CDR1 SGHDT and CDR2 YYEEEE. This CDR3 region has 14 residues.

This clonotype was counted ten times or more. The chain couples TRBV4-1 to TRBJ1-1; 8 bases map to TRBD1. Germline trimming cut 0 bases from V and 5 bases from J; bases unmatched to any gene: 2. Looked up from germline, CDR1 is MGHRA and CDR2 is YSYEKL. CDR3 length: 14 amino acids. This CDR3 reads CASSQDRGRTEAFF. CDR3 DNA: TGCGCCAGCAGCCAAGACAGGGGGCGAACTGAAGCTTTCTTT.

There are many counts of this clonotype. The chain recombines TRBV3-1 with TRBJ2-7, with TRBD1 identical over 7 bases. Germline V gene data show CDR1 as LGHDT and CDR2 as YNNKEL (reference sequence). Trimming cost V 4 bases and J 2 bases; bases outside gene matches: 8. CDR3 length equals 15 residues. The CDR3 loop is CASSLLKGAPYEQYF. The CDR3 DNA sequence: TGTGCCAGCAGCCTTTTGAAGGGGGCCCCCTACGAGCAGTACTTC.

By sample share, this clonotype is medium-sized. The V gene is TRBV10-3, the J gene TRBJ1-3; D is possibly TRBD1 (6 bases). Trimming stripped 4 bases from V and 4 bases from J, with 11 bases between. Germline V gives CDR1 ENHRY, CDR2 SYGVKD. The CDR3 is 14 residues long. CDR3 in DNA: TGTGCCATCAGTGGTACAGGGAACGGAAACACCATATATTTT. Its translation: CAISGTGNGNTIYF.

Many counts were recorded for this clonotype. CDR3 bases: TGTGCCAGCAGTTTAGGGGTATATAATTCACCCCTCCACTTT. It yields the protein CASSLGVYNSPLHF. V is TRBV12-3 or TRBV12-4 and J is TRBJ1-6; D not certain. Trimming left V 1 base short and J 4 bases short, with 5 bases between. The CDR3 contains 14 residues.

This clonotype was seen many times. This sequence joins TRBV30 and TRBJ2-6; no definite D call. CDR1 GTSNPN and CDR2 SVGIG come from the germline V gene (reference sequence). V dropped 0 bases and J dropped 1 base, with 7 bases sitting between them. The CDR3 length is 15 residues. The CDR3 sequence: CAWSVVGSGANVLTF. The CDR3 DNA is TGTGCCTGGAGTGTAGTGGGGTCTGGGGCCAACGTCCTGACTTTC.

This clonotype rates as medium-sized. This chain joins TRBV25-1 and TRBJ1-6, with TRBD1 as a possible D gene (6 bases). Per germline, CDR1 MGHDK and CDR2 SYGVNS. The CDR3 runs to 14 residues. The V and J ends lost 3 bases and 9 bases respectively, with 12 bases between them. CDR3 residues: CASSDWDNFSPLHF. CDR3 sequence (DNA): TGTGCCAGCAGTGATTGGGACAATTTTTCACCCCTCCACTTT.

This clonotype appeared many times. This chain joins TRBV12-3 or TRBV12-4 and TRBJ2-7, with TRBD1 matching 9 bases. Trimming at V came to 3 bases and at J to 2 bases, leaving 2 bases not matched to a gene. The CDR3 extends over 14 amino acids. The CDR3 sequence is CASSLGQGTYEQYF. The CDR3 nucleotides read TGTGCCAGCAGTTTGGGACAGGGCACCTACGAGCAGTACTTC.